These 17 T cell receptor beta chains share one sample of origin, sequenced in a study of blood T cell repertoires in COVID-19. Assay used: immunoSEQ multiplex PCR; TCRdb lists only in-frame clones, some missing. The data hold around 71,000 clones, with roughly four fifths observed a single time. The sequenced sample was peripheral blood. Source of these receptors: a man aged 65 to 79 with acute or convalescent COVID-19.

The V and J genes are TRBV29-1 and TRBJ1-2; 7 bases map to TRBD1. This CDR3 has 16 residues. The V gene's germline CDR1 is SQVTM and CDR2 ANQGSEA. J lost 0 bases, V lost 2 bases, and 9 bases had no gene match. CDR3 bases: TGCAGCGTTGAATGGAGGGGGCGCCTAGCTAACTATGGCTACACCTTC. Protein sequence: CSVEWRGRLANYGYTF. Full variable domain (rest looked up from reference TRBV29-1 and TRBJ1-2): SAVISQKPSRDICQRGTSLTIQCQVDSQVTMMFWYRQQPGQSLTLIATANQGSEATYESGFVIDKFPISRPNLTFSTLTVSNMSPEDSSIYLCSVEWRGRLANYGYTFGSGTRLTVV.

The rearrangement joins TRBV11-1 to TRBJ2-3; the D gene is possibly TRBD1 (5 bases). V was cut by 6 bases and J by 3 bases, with 7 bases left in between. CDR3 length equals 12 residues. Germline lookup yields CDR1 SGHAT and CDR2 FQDESV (reference sequence). In DNA form, the CDR3 reads TGTGCCAGCAGTAGGGGAACAGATACGCAGTATTTT. The encoded protein is CASSRGTDTQYF.

The chain carries TRBV6-5 and TRBJ1-5; D might be TRBD1 (5 bases). CDR3 length: 12 amino acids. CDR1 MNHEY and CDR2 SVGAGI come from the germline V gene. Deletions cut 2 bases from V and 9 bases from J, with 8 bases between. Written as DNA, the CDR3 is TGTGCCAGCAGTTACCTAAGGGGGCCCCAGCATTTT. Its protein product is CASSYLRGPQHF.

The J gene is TRBJ1-2, the V gene TRBV7-6; TRBD1 matches at 9 bases. The CDR3 consists of 13 residues. Trimming removed 3 bases from V and 8 bases from J; junction bases left unmatched: 4. In germline, CDR1 is SGHVS, CDR2 FNYEAQ. CDR3 amino acids: CASSLGQGGGYTF. CDR3 sequence (DNA): TGTGCCAGCAGCTTGGGACAGGGAGGGGGCTACACCTTC.

The chain has TRBV30 and TRBJ2-6, with 9 bases identical to TRBD1. CDR1 and CDR2 from the germline V gene are GTSNPN and SVGIG (reference sequence). After removal of 3 bases from V and 2 bases from J, the junction contained 17 bases not matched to a gene. The CDR3 consists of 20 residues. The CDR3: CAWRARLGGTGFTGANVLTF. DNA of the CDR3: TGTGCCTGGAGGGCAAGACTGGGGGGGACAGGGTTTACTGGGGCCAACGTCCTGACTTTC. Variable domain in full (rest from reference TRBV30 and TRBJ2-6): SQTIHQWPATLVQPVGSPLSLECTVEGTSNPNLYWYRQAAGRGLQLLFYSVGIGQISSEVPQNLSASRPQDRQFILSSKKLLLSDSGFYLCAWRARLGGTGFTGANVLTFGAGSRLTVL.

The V call is TRBV7-3, the J call TRBJ2-1; TRBD1 matches at 9 bases. The length of the CDR3 is 15 residues. The V and J ends lost 3 bases and 1 base, in that order; junction bases with no gene match: 1. Germline assignment: CDR1 SGHTA and CDR2 FQGTGA. The CDR3 loop reads CASSFGTGSYNEQFF. CDR3 nucleotide sequence: TGTGCCAGCAGCTTTGGGACAGGGTCCTACAATGAGCAGTTCTTC.

The V and J genes are TRBV7-2 and TRBJ1-1; no reliable D call. Germline V lookup: CDR1 SGHTA, CDR2 FQGNSA. Trimming took 0 bases from V and 0 from J, leaving 8 bases between them. This CDR3 has 15 residues. The CDR3 coding sequence is TGTGCCAGCAGCTTAGCCCCAGACTTGAACACTGAAGCTTTCTTT. This codes for CASSLAPDLNTEAFF.

DNA for the CDR3: TGTGCCAGCAGCTTAATGGACAGTGGAAACACCATATATTTT. As protein: CASSLMDSGNTIYF. V and J are TRBV7-6 and TRBJ1-3, with D possibly TRBD1 on 6 matching bases. Germline lookup yields CDR1 SGHVS and CDR2 FNYEAQ. The CDR3 runs 14 residues. Trimming stripped 2 bases from V and 3 bases from J, with 8 bases between.

The CDR3 region has the DNA TGTGCCAGCAGTCGAACAGGGGGCGTTGAGACCCAGTACTTC. Amino acid sequence: CASSRTGGVETQYF. The chain links TRBV6-5 to TRBJ2-5; 9 nucleotides agree with TRBD1. CDR1 is MNHEY and CDR2 is SVGAGI in the germline V gene. The V and J ends lost 5 bases and 5 bases, in that order; junction bases with no gene match: 6. The CDR3 has 14 residues.

V is TRBV4-1 and J is TRBJ2-5; no firm D call. Between the trimmed V and J ends, which lost 0 bases and 5 bases, there was a span of 10 bases. The CDR3 is 14 amino acids. CDR1 and CDR2 from the germline V gene are MGHRA and YSYEKL. CDR3 nucleotide sequence: TGCGCCAGCAGCCAAGATGTCTCCGGGGAGACCCAGTACTTC. Translation: CASSQDVSGETQYF.

The gene calls are TRBV18 and TRBJ2-5, with a possible D match to TRBD2 (5 bases). The CDR3 consists of 13 residues. Germline loops: CDR1 KGHSH, CDR2 LQKENI. Deletions cut 5 bases from V and 5 bases from J, with 12 bases between. The CDR3 DNA reads as TGTGCCAGCTCATTAGCAGGAGGCGAGACCCAGTACTTC. It translates to CASSLAGGETQYF.

V usage is TRBV10-3 and J usage is TRBJ2-2; 10 nucleotides match TRBD1. J gave up 10 bases and V 5 bases, and 10 bases lay outside the gene matches. Germline V CDR1 and CDR2: ENHRY, SYGVKD. The CDR3 is 15 residues long. This chain's CDR3 is CAISLGTGASEELFF. The DNA of the CDR3 is TGTGCCATCAGTCTCGGGACAGGGGCTTCCGAGGAGCTGTTTTTT.

On this clone itself: Distinct nucleotide sequences in the sample also encode this CDR3. The J gene is TRBJ1-2, the V gene TRBV28, with 7 bases identical to TRBD1. The CDR3 covers 13 residues. Trimming cost V 6 bases and J 2 bases; bases outside gene matches: 3. In germline, CDR1 is MDHEN, CDR2 SYDVKM. DNA of the CDR3: TGTGCCAGCAGCCTGGGACAGAACTATGGCTACACCTTC. This sequence encodes CASSLGQNYGYTF.

The genes are TRBV6-1 and TRBJ1-6; D uncertain. The germline CDR1 and CDR2 sequences are MNHNS and SASEGT. The CDR3 is 16 amino acids. V was trimmed by 1 base and J by 0 bases, leaving 7 bases between them. CDR3 nucleotide sequence: TGTGCCAGCAGTGAAGTGTTGAGCTCCTATAATTCACCCCTCCACTTT. Residues: CASSEVLSSYNSPLHF.

V gene TRBV27 combines with J gene TRBJ2-3; the match to TRBD2 covers 11 bases. Germline V gene sequence: CDR1 MNHEY, CDR2 SMNVEV (reference sequence). V shed 5 bases and J 3 bases; nucleotides not matched to a gene: 16. This CDR3 has 19 residues. The CDR3 sequence is CASSVLGTSGPRVTDTQYF. Here the CDR3 DNA reads TGTGCCAGCAGTGTCCTCGGGACTAGCGGTCCCAGGGTAACAGATACGCAGTATTTT.

In its sample, this clone was seen once. The CDR3 spells CASSYVGGLTEAFF. The CDR3 DNA sequence: TGTGCCAGCAGTTACGTCGGGGGGCTTACTGAAGCTTTCTTT. The chain is built from TRBV6-2 or TRBV6-3 and TRBJ1-1; weak D call: TRBD1 (6 bases). The V and J ends lost 2 bases and 5 bases respectively, with 12 bases between them. The germline CDR1 and CDR2 sequences are MNHEY and SVGEGT. The CDR3 is 14 amino acids.

V is TRBV7-6 and J is TRBJ1-2; possible D gene TRBD1, 6 bases. Germline values: CDR1 SGHVS, CDR2 FNYEAQ. V lost 5 bases to trimming and J lost 4 bases, with 14 bases between them. The CDR3 is made up of 14 amino acids. CDR3 sequence reads: CASSPTGSGYGYTF. The CDR3 nucleotides read TGTGCCAGCAGCCCTACAGGGTCTGGCTATGGCTACACCTTC.